Given below is one TCR beta chain in context. The data belong to a study of blood T cell repertoires in COVID-19. As for the study in general: The cDNA or gDNA used as material had been derived from T cells, B-cell-depleted T cells, or PBMCs.

Sequencing used immunoSEQ multiplex PCR; TCRdb keeps in-frame clones, though not all of them. The table lists 150,000 to 200,000 clones, roughly 94% of them singletons. The CDR3 has 15 amino acids. The germline V gene encodes CDR1 MNHEY and CDR2 SVGEGT. The ends lost 4 bases at V and 6 bases at J; junction bases unmatched: 11. Sequencing used peripheral blood. This clonotype was sampled from a man aged 25-45 years with COVID-19, enrolled during active disease. The chain is built from TRBV6-2 or TRBV6-3 and TRBJ1-2; TRBD1 aligns across 7 bases. CDR3 DNA: TGTGCCAGCAGTTCGCTGACAGGGTTGACGAATGGCTACACCTTC. As protein: CASSSLTGLTNGYTF.